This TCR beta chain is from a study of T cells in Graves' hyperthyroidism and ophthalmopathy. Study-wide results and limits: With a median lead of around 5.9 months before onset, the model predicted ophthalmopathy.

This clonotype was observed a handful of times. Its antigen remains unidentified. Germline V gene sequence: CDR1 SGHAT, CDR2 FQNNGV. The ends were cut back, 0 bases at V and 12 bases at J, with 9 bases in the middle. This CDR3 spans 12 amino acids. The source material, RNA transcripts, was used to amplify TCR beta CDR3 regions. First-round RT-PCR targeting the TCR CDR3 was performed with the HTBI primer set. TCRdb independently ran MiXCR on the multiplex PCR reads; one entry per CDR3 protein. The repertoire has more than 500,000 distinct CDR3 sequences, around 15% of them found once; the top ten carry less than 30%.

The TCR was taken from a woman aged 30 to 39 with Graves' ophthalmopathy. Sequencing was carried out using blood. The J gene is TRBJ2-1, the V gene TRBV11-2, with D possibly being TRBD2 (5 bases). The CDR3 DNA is TGTGCCAGCAGCTTAGAGGCAGAGGGGCAGTTCTTC. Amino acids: CASSLEAEGQFF.